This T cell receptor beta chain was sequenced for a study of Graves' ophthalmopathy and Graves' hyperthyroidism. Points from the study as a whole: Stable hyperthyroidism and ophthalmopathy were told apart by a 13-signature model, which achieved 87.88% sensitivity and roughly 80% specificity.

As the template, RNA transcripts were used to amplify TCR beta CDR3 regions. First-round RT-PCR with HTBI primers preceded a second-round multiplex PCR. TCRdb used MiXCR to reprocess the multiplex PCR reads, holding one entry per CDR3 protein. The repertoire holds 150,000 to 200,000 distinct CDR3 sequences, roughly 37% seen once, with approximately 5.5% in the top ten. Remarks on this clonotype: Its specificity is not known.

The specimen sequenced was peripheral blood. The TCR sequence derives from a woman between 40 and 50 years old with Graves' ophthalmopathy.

CDR3 sequence reads: CAAKQGLDTEAFF. The CDR3 coding sequence is TGTGCCGCAAAACAGGGTCTTGACACTGAAGCTTTCTTT. This chain links TRBV10-3 with TRBJ1-1, with a tentative D call TRBD1 (6 bases). The CDR3 is made up of 13 amino acids. Germline V CDR1 and CDR2: ENHRY, SYGVKD. V lost 11 bases and J 3 bases, leaving 16 bases between the germline ends.